These 14 T cell receptor beta chains came from one sample sequenced in a study of cytomegalovirus exposure and HLA in healthy donors. With 60 Vbeta and 13 Jbeta primers, the PCR was carried out. TCRdb's copy holds only in-frame clones and misses some; the assay was immunoSEQ multiplex PCR. The repertoire holds about 76,000 clones, more than 70% seen once, with roughly 2.6% in the top ten. The sample taken for sequencing was PBMCs. All receptors come from a male donor in good health and CMV-seropositive.

This chain joins TRBV9 and TRBJ2-2, with D possibly being TRBD2 (5 bases). Trimming took off 0 bases at V and 5 bases at J, with 5 bases between the two ends. From germline, CDR1 is SGDLS and CDR2 YYNGEE. CDR3 size: 13 residues. CDR3 residues: CASSVGRTGELFF. In nucleotides, the CDR3 is TGTGCCAGCAGCGTAGGGAGGACCGGGGAGCTGTTTTTT.

The V and J genes are TRBV29-1 and TRBJ2-5, with D tentatively TRBD2 (6 bases). Per the germline V gene, CDR1 is SQVTM and CDR2 is ANQGSEA. The length of the CDR3 is 14 residues. Deletions cut 6 bases from V and 2 bases from J, with 16 bases between. CDR3 sequence reads: CSVQSSAPQETQYF. CDR3 bases: TGCAGCGTGCAGTCTAGCGCCCCGCAAGAGACCCAGTACTTC.

The rearrangement links TRBV19 to TRBJ2-5, with TRBD1 matching 10 bases. Germline CDR1 LNHDA, CDR2 SQIVND (reference sequence). Losses at the gene ends were 5 bases for V and 4 bases for J; bases not matched to a gene: 10. CDR3 size: 16 residues. The CDR3 DNA reads TGTGCCAGTAGTCCCCGGACAGGGGGTTTTGGAGAGACCCAGTACTTC. It codes for CASSPRTGGFGETQYF.

This clone appeared a single time. CDR3 loop: CASSPNRDTEAFF. CDR3 DNA: TGTGCCAGCTCACCTAACCGGGACACTGAAGCTTTCTTT. The gene calls are TRBV18 and TRBJ1-1; D unclear. CDR1 is KGHSH and CDR2 is LQKENI in the germline V gene. The CDR3 length is 13 residues. Trimming stripped 3 bases from V and 3 bases from J, with 8 bases between.

The CDR3, as DNA: TGTGCCAGCAGCGAAAGTACTGAGGAACAGACCCAGTACTTC. It encodes CASSESTEEQTQYF. The V call is TRBV6-1, the J call TRBJ2-5; D not resolved. Germline V gene sequence: CDR1 MNHNS, CDR2 SASEGT. V was pared by 6 bases and J by 6 bases, with 17 bases between. This CDR3 comprises 14 residues.

The chain recombines TRBV7-2 with TRBJ2-1; 7 nucleotides match TRBD1. The CDR3 is 15 residues long. Germline values: CDR1 SGHTA, CDR2 FQGNSA. V shed 5 bases, J shed 0 bases, and the junction held 4 bases outside the gene matches. For the CDR3, the DNA is TGTGCCAGCAGCCAGGGACAGCTCTCCTACAATGAGCAGTTCTTC. It yields the protein CASSQGQLSYNEQFF.

The table lists this clone with a count of one. V is TRBV19 and J is TRBJ1-4, with D unclear. Germline values: CDR1 LNHDA, CDR2 SQIVND (reference sequence). This CDR3 comprises 16 residues. V lost 7 bases and J 3 bases, leaving 18 bases between the germline ends. The CDR3, as DNA: TGTGCCAGTACCCCTAGCGGCCGACATTCTAATGAAAAACTGTTTTTT. It yields the protein CASTPSGRHSNEKLFF. The variable domain in full, with the rest retrieved from reference TRBV19 and TRBJ1-4, is DGGITQSPKYLFRKEGQNVTLSCEQNLNHDAMYWYRQDPGQGLRLIYYSQIVNDFQKGDIAEGYSVSREKKESFPLTVTSAQKNPTAFYLCASTPSGRHSNEKLFFGSGTQLSVL.

Turning to this clone: One junction end disagrees with the germline gene, perhaps due to a read error. The rearrangement links TRBV6-1 to TRBJ2-1, with TRBD2 matching 7 bases. The CDR3 has 13 amino acids. Germline lookup yields CDR1 MNHNS and CDR2 SASEGT. The CDR3 is CAGRAGSYNEQFF. The CDR3 DNA follows: TGTGCCGGCAGAGCGGGGTCCTACAATGAGCAGTTCTTC.

This chain uses TRBV10-3 with TRBJ2-1; 8 bases line up with TRBD2. CDR1 is ENHRY and CDR2 is SYGVKD in the germline V gene. J lost 5 bases, V lost 4 bases, and 7 bases had no gene match. The CDR3 runs to 15 residues. CDR3 sequence reads: CAISGSGRGNNEQFF. CDR3 coding DNA: TGTGCCATCAGTGGCTCCGGGAGGGGAAACAATGAGCAGTTCTTC.

The rearrangement uses TRBV13 and TRBJ1-1; 11 bases map to TRBD1. The junction had 15 bases not matched to a gene; V was cut back by 5 bases and J by 4 bases. There are 18 residues in the CDR3. CDR1 PRHDT and CDR2 FYEKMQ come from the germline V gene (reference sequence). The CDR3 loop reads CASSPNRRTGGASTEAFF. The DNA for the CDR3 is TGTGCCAGCAGCCCCAATAGGCGGACAGGGGGCGCATCCACTGAAGCTTTCTTT.

This clone was detected only a few times. The chain links TRBV11-3 to TRBJ2-1, with 9 positions matching TRBD2. The CDR3 totals 17 residues. Germline V CDR1 and CDR2: SGHNT, YENEEA. V shed 1 base and J 8 bases; nucleotides not matched to a gene: 12. Here the CDR3 reads CASSLGKREAPWDEQFF. CDR3 nucleotides: TGTGCCAGCAGCTTAGGCAAGCGGGAGGCTCCTTGGGATGAGCAGTTCTTC.

The rearrangement joins TRBV25-1 to TRBJ1-1, with a tentative D call TRBD1 (5 bases). Germline loops: CDR1 MGHDK, CDR2 SYGVNS. The CDR3 extends over 16 amino acids. The V end was cut by 6 bases, the J end by 3 bases, with 20 bases between. The CDR3 loop is CASSDPRQGMDTEAFF. CDR3 DNA: TGTGCCAGCAGCGATCCCCGTCAGGGCATGGACACTGAAGCTTTCTTT. The full variable domain, in which reference TRBV25-1 and TRBJ1-1 provide the parts outside the CDR3, is EADIYQTPRYLVIGTGKKITLECSQTMGHDKMYWYQQDPGMELHLIHYSYGVNSTEKGDLSSESTVSRIRTEHFPLTLESARPSHTSQYLCASSDPRQGMDTEAFFGQGTRLTVV.

This clone came up a few times. The chain uses TRBV6-5 and TRBJ2-7, with TRBD1 identical over 9 bases. This CDR3 comprises 15 residues. CDR1 and CDR2 (germline): MNHEY, SVGAGI. V trimming: 6 bases; J trimming: 4 bases; junction bases outside the gene matches: 10. The CDR3 DNA reads TGTGCCAGCAGCCAAGGGGGGACAGGGTTATACGAGCAGTACTTC. This translates into CASSQGGTGLYEQYF.

This clone has just one count. The rearrangement uses TRBV9 and TRBJ1-3; the match to TRBD1 covers 8 bases. With V trimmed by 3 bases and J by 2 bases, 7 bases remained unmatched. Germline assignment: CDR1 SGDLS and CDR2 YYNGEE. This CDR3 spans 16 amino acids. CDR3 sequence: CASSALGQGPGNTIYF. CDR3 bases: TGTGCCAGCAGCGCTCTAGGACAGGGACCTGGAAACACCATATATTTT. The variable domain in full, with the rest retrieved from reference TRBV9 and TRBJ1-3, is DSGVTQTPKHLITATGQRVTLRCSPRSGDLSVYWYQQSLDQGLQFLIQYYNGEERAKGNILERFSAQQFPDLHSELNLSSLELGDSALYFCASSALGQGPGNTIYFGEGSWLTVV.